The 26 T cell receptor beta chains in this list originate from one sample, sequenced in a study of blood T cell repertoires in COVID-19. Clones were read by immunoSEQ multiplex PCR, and TCRdb kept only the in-frame ones, dropping some. The table records some 150,000 clones, approximately 84% of them present only once. Sequencing was carried out using peripheral blood. The receptors derive from a middle-aged man who had recovered from COVID-19.

V gene TRBV5-1 combines with J gene TRBJ2-1, with D possibly being TRBD2 (6 bases). The length of the CDR3 is 12 residues. Germline lookup yields CDR1 SGHRS and CDR2 YFSETQ. Trimming took off 4 bases at V and 7 bases at J, with 9 bases between the two ends. The chain's CDR3 is CASSVGGNEQFF. The DNA of the CDR3 is TGCGCCAGCAGCGTTGGGGGGAATGAGCAGTTCTTC. Looking up the rest from reference TRBV5-1 and TRBJ2-1 gives the full variable domain: KAGVTQTPRYLIKTRGQQVTLSCSPISGHRSVSWYQQTPGQGLQFLFEYFSETQRNKGNFPGRFSGRQFSNSRSEMNVSTLELGDSALYLCASSVGGNEQFFGPGTRLTVL.

The CDR3 spells CASSQASTATNTEAFF. The CDR3 nucleotides are TGCGCCAGCAGCCAAGCTTCGACAGCCACGAACACTGAAGCTTTCTTT. V is TRBV4-1 and J is TRBJ1-1; D possibly corresponds to TRBD1 (5 bases). V was pared by 1 base and J by 1 base, with 13 bases between. The CDR3 spans 16 residues. The germline V gene encodes CDR1 MGHRA and CDR2 YSYEKL.

The chain links TRBV3-1 (or the pseudogene TRBV3-2) to TRBJ2-1; the match to TRBD2 covers 9 bases. Germline lookup yields CDR1 LGHDT and CDR2 YNNKEL (reference sequence). V lost 2 bases to trimming and J lost 6 bases; unmatched junction nucleotides: 5. The CDR3 is made up of 15 amino acids. CDR3 sequence (DNA): TGTGCCAGCAGCCAATTCCAAGCGGGAGGCAATGAGCAGTTCTTC. Translating gives CASSQFQAGGNEQFF.

V and J are TRBV5-6 and TRBJ2-5; 8 bases map to TRBD2. The CDR3 length is 18 residues. Germline CDR1 reads SGHDT; CDR2 reads YYEEEE. After removal of 0 bases from V and 5 bases from J, the junction contained 15 bases not matched to a gene. For the CDR3, the DNA is TGTGCCAGCAGCTTGGGGGGCCTAAGCGGGGGCCTCGTGGAGACCCAGTACTTC. This gives the protein CASSLGGLSGGLVETQYF.

In DNA form, the CDR3 reads TGTGCCAGTAGTATACAAGCGGGGGGTGGAGAGACCCAGTACTTC. Amino acids: CASSIQAGGGETQYF. The V call is TRBV19, the J call TRBJ2-5; TRBD2 matches at 9 bases. V trimming: 2 bases; J trimming: 4 bases; junction bases outside the gene matches: 5. The CDR3 length is 15 residues. CDR1 LNHDA and CDR2 SQIVND come from the germline V gene (reference sequence).

This clone was observed a single time. The J gene is TRBJ1-4, the V gene TRBV9, with TRBD1 identical over 9 bases. This CDR3 region has 15 residues. The V segment lost 4 bases and the J segment 2 bases; nucleotides outside the gene matches: 3. In germline, CDR1 is SGDLS, CDR2 YYNGEE. The CDR3 DNA sequence: TGTGCCAGCAGCCCCGGGACAGGGACTAATGAAAAACTGTTTTTT. It is translated as CASSPGTGTNEKLFF.

This clone was seen only once. The V and J genes are TRBV2 and TRBJ1-5; TRBD1 matches 7 bases. The CDR3 loop spans 15 amino acids. Trimming at V came to 5 bases and at J to 0 bases, leaving 4 bases not matched to a gene. Germline V gene data show CDR1 as SNHLY and CDR2 as FYNNEI. CDR3 residues: CASSTGQSSNQPQHF. In DNA, the CDR3 is TGTGCCAGCAGTACGGGACAGTCTAGCAATCAGCCCCAGCATTTT.

J is TRBJ2-2 and V is TRBV28; TRBD2 might be the D (6 bases). The CDR3 is 15 residues long. Trimming removed 7 bases at V and 7 bases at J, with 19 bases between. CDR1 is MDHEN, CDR2 SYDVKM, per germline. The CDR3 bases are TGTGCCAGCACTCTAATGGGACTGAAGAACGGGGAGCTGTTTTTT. It yields the protein CASTLMGLKNGELFF.

The sample holds one count of this clone. Here the CDR3 DNA reads TGTGCCTGGAGTTACTCTGGAAACACCATATATTTT. The encoded protein is CAWSYSGNTIYF. The rearrangement uses TRBV30 and TRBJ1-3; D is ambiguous. Germline V gene lookup returns CDR1 GTSNPN and CDR2 SVGIG (reference sequence). Trimming took 2 bases from V and 0 from J, leaving 2 bases between them. The CDR3 extends over 12 amino acids.

The chain links TRBV10-3 to TRBJ1-1; unclear D gene. The CDR3 totals 15 residues. The V gene's germline CDR1 is ENHRY and CDR2 SYGVKD. V lost 0 bases, J lost 0 bases, and 8 bases lay in between. CDR3 coding DNA: TGTGCCATCAGTGAGTCAAGGAGTATGAACACTGAAGCTTTCTTT. It encodes CAISESRSMNTEAFF.

The chain couples TRBV11-2 to TRBJ2-5, with D perhaps matching TRBD1 (5 bases). Germline CDR1 is SGHAT and CDR2 is FQNNGV. The CDR3 is made up of 14 amino acids. Trimming left V 5 bases short and J 3 bases short, with 13 bases between. The CDR3 DNA is TGTGCCAGCAGCCTTCAACCAGGGAAAGAGACCCAGTACTTC. Its translation is CASSLQPGKETQYF.

The chain employs TRBV4-3 and TRBJ1-1, with 7 bases matching TRBD1. The V segment lost 0 bases and the J segment 1 base; nucleotides outside the gene matches: 5. Germline CDR1 reads LGHNA; CDR2 reads YSLEER. The CDR3 extends over 16 amino acids. The CDR3 DNA reads as TGCGCCAGCAGCCAAGATCGGACAGGCCGGAACACTGAAGCTTTCTTT. Translation gives CASSQDRTGRNTEAFF.

The chain combines TRBV11-2 with TRBJ2-7, with 8 bases fitting TRBD1. Germline V gene lookup returns CDR1 SGHAT and CDR2 FQNNGV. This CDR3 region has 16 residues. V was pared by 1 base and J by 3 bases, with 8 bases of the junction left unmatched. The CDR3 DNA reads TGTGCCAGCAGCTTAGGGGGGGCCGGACAGGGCTACGAGCAGTACTTC. Translating gives CASSLGGAGQGYEQYF.

The rearrangement uses TRBV29-1 and TRBJ2-7; no definite D call. Trimming pared 3 bases from V and 2 bases from J, leaving 11 bases between. There are 13 residues in the CDR3. Germline V lookup: CDR1 SQVTM, CDR2 ANQGSEA. CDR3 in amino acids: CSVESQTTYEQYF. The CDR3 DNA is TGCAGCGTTGAGTCACAAACTACCTACGAGCAGTACTTC.

This clone has only one observation. V is TRBV7-2 and J is TRBJ2-3; maybe TRBD2 (6 bases). This CDR3 is 16 amino acids long. Trimming shortened V by 4 bases and J by 5 bases, and 19 bases separated the two germline ends. Germline loops: CDR1 SGHTA, CDR2 FQGNSA. This CDR3 is CASSYIERREKDTQYF. The CDR3 DNA follows: TGTGCCAGCAGCTATATCGAGCGGCGGGAAAAAGATACGCAGTATTTT.

The V gene is TRBV3-1 (or the pseudogene TRBV3-2), the J gene TRBJ2-3; the match to TRBD1 covers 8 bases. The germline V gene has CDR1 LGHDT and CDR2 YNNKEL (reference sequence). The CDR3 spans 15 residues. J lost 4 bases, V lost 3 bases, and 6 bases had no gene match. CDR3 coding DNA: TGTGCCAGCAGCCATGGCGACAGGGGACCAGATACGCAGTATTTT. Amino acids: CASSHGDRGPDTQYF.

The V and J genes are TRBV28 and TRBJ2-1; no firm D call. Trimming cost V 7 bases and J 5 bases, with 9 bases left between them. In germline, CDR1 is MDHEN, CDR2 SYDVKM. This CDR3 spans 12 amino acids. The CDR3, as DNA: TGTGCCAGCAACTTACTGGACAATGAGCAGTTCTTC. It translates to CASNLLDNEQFF.

This clone was seen a few times. The chain carries TRBV27 and TRBJ1-2, with 7 nucleotides matching TRBD1. This CDR3 spans 14 amino acids. The germline V gene has CDR1 MNHEY and CDR2 SMNVEV (reference sequence). J was trimmed by 3 bases and V by 2 bases; bases with no gene match: 3. The CDR3 DNA reads TGTGCCAGCAGTTTACCCGGACAGGACTATGGCTACACCTTC. Residues: CASSLPGQDYGYTF.

The chain couples TRBV12-3 or TRBV12-4 to TRBJ1-4; the D gene is possibly TRBD1 (5 bases). Deletions cut 4 bases from V and 6 bases from J, with 9 bases between. This CDR3 is built from 13 residues. The CDR3 reads CASSSPGHEKLFF. Here the CDR3 DNA reads TGTGCCAGCAGTTCGCCAGGGCATGAAAAACTGTTTTTT.

The gene calls are TRBV4-2 and TRBJ2-6, with 7 positions matching TRBD1. V lost 1 base and J lost 0; bases outside the gene matches: 6. This CDR3 is built from 18 residues. Germline-derived CDR1 and CDR2 are LGHNA and YNFKEQ. This CDR3 is CASSQAPTGSSGANVLTF. DNA of the CDR3: TGTGCCAGCAGCCAAGCCCCGACAGGGAGCTCTGGGGCCAACGTCCTGACTTTC.

V gene TRBV27 combines with J gene TRBJ1-2, with unresolved D. The length of the CDR3 is 13 residues. CDR1 is MNHEY, CDR2 SMNVEV, per germline (reference sequence). Between the trimmed V and J ends, which lost 2 bases and 8 bases, there was a span of 12 bases. In DNA, the CDR3 is TGTGCCAGCAGTTTAAGTAGGGAGGGAGGCTACACCTTC. Its translation is CASSLSREGGYTF.

CDR3 DNA: TGTGCCAGAGGAGCGGGAGGTGAGCAGTTCTTC. This sequence encodes CARGAGGEQFF. The chain recombines TRBV6-4 with TRBJ2-1; the match to TRBD2 covers 9 bases. The CDR3 is made up of 11 amino acids. V lost 9 bases to trimming and J lost 9 bases; unmatched junction nucleotides: 3. CDR1 MRHNA and CDR2 SNTAGT come from the germline V gene.

This clone was detected a few times. The chain joins TRBV10-3 to TRBJ1-6; D is undetermined. Looked up from germline, CDR1 is ENHRY and CDR2 is SYGVKD. V was trimmed by 0 bases and J by 10 bases, leaving 10 bases between them. This CDR3 spans 14 amino acids. CDR3 protein: CAISESLGGSPLHF. As DNA, the CDR3 is TGTGCCATCAGTGAGTCCCTGGGAGGATCACCCCTCCACTTT.

The gene calls are TRBV5-8 and TRBJ2-3; TRBD2 agrees at 13 bases. V gave up 4 bases and J gave up 5 bases; unmatched junction bases: 4. Germline values: CDR1 SGHTS, CDR2 YDEGEE. The CDR3 runs to 15 residues. This CDR3 reads CASSQTSGRQDTQYF. The CDR3 nucleotides read TGTGCCAGCAGCCAGACTAGCGGGAGGCAAGATACGCAGTATTTT.

V usage is TRBV4-1 and J usage is TRBJ1-2; 9 bases map to TRBD1. CDR1 is MGHRA and CDR2 is YSYEKL in the germline V gene. With 0 bases clipped from V and 2 bases from J, the junction kept 10 bases outside the gene matches. The CDR3 spans 18 residues. CDR3 region: CASSQDGFGTGLNYGYTF. In DNA form, the CDR3 reads TGCGCCAGCAGCCAAGATGGTTTCGGGACAGGGTTGAACTATGGCTACACCTTC.

The rearrangement links TRBV29-1 to TRBJ2-2; no reliable D call. Germline CDR1 reads SQVTM; CDR2 reads ANQGSEA. Trimming shortened V by 0 bases and J by 0 bases, and 11 bases separated the two germline ends. There are 16 residues in the CDR3. CDR3 region: CSVEDLGRPNTGELFF. Here the CDR3 DNA reads TGCAGCGTTGAAGATCTGGGCAGGCCGAACACCGGGGAGCTGTTTTTT.